This is a list of T cell receptor beta chains from one sample in a study of cytomegalovirus exposure and HLA in healthy donors. TCRdb's copy holds only in-frame clones and misses some; the assay was immunoSEQ multiplex PCR. The table has approximately 59,000 clones, about 92% seen once. The source material was PBMCs. Receptor source: a man aged 18-30 years in good health and CMV-seropositive. Each CDR3 is given with its conserved first and last residue. The D gene is left open where the match is weak.

d_gene	j_gene	v_gene	CDR3aa
TRBD2	TRBJ2-2	TRBV5-8	CASSILAERGELFF
.	TRBJ2-7	TRBV6-5	CASSYSRRGHEQYF
.	TRBJ2-3	TRBV10-3	CAMGGQSADTQYF
.	TRBJ2-6	TRBV6-5	CASSYRRSSGANVLTF
.	TRBJ2-7	TRBV5-1	CASSLARDYEQYF
TRBD2	TRBJ2-5	TRBV4-1	CASSQDTASGTETQYF
.	TRBJ2-5	TRBV2	CASSPPQRAQETQYF
.	TRBJ2-3	TRBV5-1	CASSFSEDTQYF
TRBD2	TRBJ2-1	TRBV13	CASSARDYAYNEQFF
.	TRBJ2-7	TRBV28	CASSSRHGENSYEQYF
.	TRBJ2-2	TRBV7-9	CASSSPTRPTGELFF
TRBD1	TRBJ1-2	TRBV5-1	CASSQDRPGQGGGYTF
.	TRBJ2-7	TRBV7-9	CASSGTSSYEQYF
TRBD2	TRBJ2-3	TRBV4-2	CASSQGLAGGPDTQYF
.	TRBJ2-3	TRBV5-1	CASSLIWTSTDTQYF
TRBD1	TRBJ2-1	TRBV2	CARTQGPLDEQFF
TRBD1	TRBJ1-1	TRBV30	CAWTLSLGQPNTEAFF
TRBD2	TRBJ2-7	TRBV27	CASSQREVSYEQYF
TRBD1	TRBJ1-5	TRBV28	CASSRQGNSNQPQHF
TRBD2	TRBJ2-1	TRBV2	CASSEIDGREQFF
.	TRBJ2-5	TRBV27	CASSFTGETQYF
.	TRBJ1-2	TRBV5-4	CASSLGGVRVGKNYGYTF
TRBD2	TRBJ2-2	TRBV4-1	CASSQVAGVFDGELFF
.	TRBJ2-1	TRBV30	CAWSQGGNEQFF
TRBD2	TRBJ2-7	TRBV9	CASSEGTSGLPYEQYF
TRBD2	TRBJ2-5	TRBV2	CASTPPAGGAETQYF
.	TRBJ1-3	TRBV30	CASTGGSGNTIYF
.	TRBJ2-2	TRBV5-1	CASSLRSAFGTGELFF
.	TRBJ1-5	TRBV7-9	CASSTGDQPQHF
.	TRBJ2-1	TRBV5-1	CASHSGGVSYNEQFF
TRBD1	TRBJ1-2	TRBV18	CASSRRRTGDYGYTF
TRBD2	TRBJ2-3	TRBV5-4	CASSFGREGLDTQYF
TRBD2	TRBJ2-1	TRBV7-9	CASRSSGRAYNEQFF
TRBD1	TRBJ2-7	TRBV19	CASSTTGTGGGEQYF
TRBD1	TRBJ1-5	TRBV29-1	CSATGDNNQPQHF
TRBD1	TRBJ1-1	TRBV9	CASSAHRGRNTEAFF
.	TRBJ2-7	TRBV11-2	CASSLDRMVRGAAYEQYF
TRBD1	TRBJ2-7	TRBV7-3	CASSPGQGGEQYF
TRBD1	TRBJ2-7	TRBV30	CALNRDRVYEQYF
.	TRBJ2-7	TRBV18	CASSSRTDSYEQYF
.	TRBJ1-2	TRBV5-1	CASSATRTENNYGYTF
.	TRBJ1-2	TRBV7-9	CASSLTVRNYGYTF
TRBD2	TRBJ2-4	TRBV11-2	CASSRAGLAGGMDIQYF
TRBD1	TRBJ2-1	TRBV29-1	CSNPDRDGFNEQFF
TRBD1	TRBJ1-4	TRBV25-1	CASSEQGAANEKLFF
.	TRBJ2-3	TRBV5-6	CASSFRAGPTDTQYF
.	TRBJ2-7	TRBV28	CASSEYGGEASYEQYF
.	TRBJ1-2	TRBV6-1	CASSEGTGLGYTF
TRBD2	TRBJ2-7	TRBV6-1	CASSDGLAGGEQYF